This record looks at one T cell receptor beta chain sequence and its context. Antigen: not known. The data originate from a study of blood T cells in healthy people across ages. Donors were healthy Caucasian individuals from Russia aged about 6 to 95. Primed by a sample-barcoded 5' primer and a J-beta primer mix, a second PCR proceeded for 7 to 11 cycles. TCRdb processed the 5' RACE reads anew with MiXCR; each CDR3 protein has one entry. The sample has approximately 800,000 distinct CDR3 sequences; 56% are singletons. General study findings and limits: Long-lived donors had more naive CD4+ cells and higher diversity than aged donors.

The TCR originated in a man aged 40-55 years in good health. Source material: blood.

DNA of the CDR3: TGTGCCAGCAGCTCGTCCGGGAGCAAGGTGTACTTC. Residues: CASSSSGSKVYF. The chain links TRBV7-2 to TRBJ2-5, with D tentatively TRBD2 (6 bases). The germline gives CDR1 SGHTA, CDR2 FQGNSA. V lost 4 bases to trimming and J lost 13 bases, with 16 bases between them. The CDR3 spans 12 residues.